The TCR beta chain under discussion was sequenced for a study of CD8 T cells in Susac syndrome. Overall study results and limits: The CD4+ T cell repertoires, which came from Susac syndrome patients, showed no sign of clonal expansion.

As concerns this clonotype: Its antigen is not identified.

Negative isolation was applied to CD8+ and CD4+ T cells, and FACS enrichment was applied to TEMRA cells. RNA, at about 0.5 to 1 ug, was reverse transcribed with random hexamers. By means of immunoSEQ multiplex PCR, TCR beta CDR3 spanning 54 Vbeta and 13 Jbeta underwent amplification. A single record per CDR3 protein comes from TCRdb applying MiXCR to the immunoSEQ multiplex PCR reads. This table holds about 150,000 distinct CDR3 sequences, about 95% found once. The CDR3 is 16 amino acids. Losses at the gene ends were 3 bases for V and 0 bases for J; bases not matched to a gene: 7. The germline V gene has CDR1 DFQATT and CDR2 SNEGSKA (reference sequence).

Input material: CD4+ T cells from PBMCs. The rearrangement links TRBV20-1 to TRBJ1-5, with 8 bases matching TRBD1. This clonotype was obtained from a human donor with Susac syndrome. The CDR3 here is CSARDPGQDSNQPQHF. In nucleotides, the CDR3 is TGCAGTGCTAGGGACCCGGGACAGGATAGCAATCAGCCCCAGCATTTT.